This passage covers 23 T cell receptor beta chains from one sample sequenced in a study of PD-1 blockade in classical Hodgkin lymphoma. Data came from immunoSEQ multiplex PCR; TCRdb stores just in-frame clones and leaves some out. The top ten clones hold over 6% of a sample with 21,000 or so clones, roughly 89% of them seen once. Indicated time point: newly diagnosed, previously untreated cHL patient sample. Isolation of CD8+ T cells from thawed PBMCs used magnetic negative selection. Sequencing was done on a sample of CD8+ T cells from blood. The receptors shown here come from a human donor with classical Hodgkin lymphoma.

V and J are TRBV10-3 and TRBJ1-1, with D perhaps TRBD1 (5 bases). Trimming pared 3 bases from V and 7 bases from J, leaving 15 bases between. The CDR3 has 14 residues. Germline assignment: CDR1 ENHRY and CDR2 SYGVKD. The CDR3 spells CAISEGAGLSEAFF. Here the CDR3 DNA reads TGTGCCATCAGTGAAGGGGCAGGGCTGAGTGAAGCTTTCTTT.

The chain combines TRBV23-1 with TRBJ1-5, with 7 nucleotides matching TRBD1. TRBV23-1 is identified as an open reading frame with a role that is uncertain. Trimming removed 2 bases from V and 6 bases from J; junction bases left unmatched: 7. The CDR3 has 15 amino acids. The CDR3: CASSQGGQSIQPQHF. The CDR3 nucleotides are TGCGCCAGCAGTCAAGGGGGACAGTCAATTCAGCCCCAGCATTTT.

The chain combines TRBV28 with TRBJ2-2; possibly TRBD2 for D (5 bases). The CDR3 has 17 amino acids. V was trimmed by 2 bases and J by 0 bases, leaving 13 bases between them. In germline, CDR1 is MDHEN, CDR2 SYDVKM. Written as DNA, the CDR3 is TGTGCCAGCAGTTTAAGCGGTGTGAAGCCGAACACCGGGGAGCTGTTTTTT. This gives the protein CASSLSGVKPNTGELFF.

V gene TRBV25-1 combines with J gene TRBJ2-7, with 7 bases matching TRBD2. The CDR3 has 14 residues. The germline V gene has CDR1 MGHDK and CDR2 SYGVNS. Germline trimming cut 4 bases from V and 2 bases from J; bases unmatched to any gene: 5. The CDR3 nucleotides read TGTGCCAGCAGTGTATTTAGCGGGCCCTACGAGCAGTACTTC. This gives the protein CASSVFSGPYEQYF.

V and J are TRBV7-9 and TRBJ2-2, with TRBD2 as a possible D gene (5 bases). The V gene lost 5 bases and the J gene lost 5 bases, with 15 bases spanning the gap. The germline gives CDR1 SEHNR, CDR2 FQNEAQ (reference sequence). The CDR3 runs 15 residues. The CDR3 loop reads CASSETPLATGELFF. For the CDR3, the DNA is TGTGCCAGCAGCGAAACTCCTCTAGCAACCGGGGAGCTGTTTTTT.

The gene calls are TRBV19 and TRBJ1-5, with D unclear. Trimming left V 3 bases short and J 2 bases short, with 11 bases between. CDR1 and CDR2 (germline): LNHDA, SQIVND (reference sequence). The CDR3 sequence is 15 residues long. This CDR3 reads CASSMDGYGNQPQHF. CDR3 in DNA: TGTGCCAGTAGTATGGACGGGTATGGCAATCAGCCCCAGCATTTT.

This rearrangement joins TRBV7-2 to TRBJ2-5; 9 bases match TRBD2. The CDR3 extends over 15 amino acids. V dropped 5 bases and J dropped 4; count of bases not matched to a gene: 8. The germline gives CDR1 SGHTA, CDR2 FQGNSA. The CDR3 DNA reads TGTGCCAGCAGCCCCCGTAATAGCGGGGGAGAGACCCAGTACTTC. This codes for CASSPRNSGGETQYF. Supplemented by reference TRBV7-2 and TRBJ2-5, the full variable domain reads GAGVSQSPSNKVTEKGKDVELRCDPISGHTALYWYRQSLGQGLEFLIYFQGNSAPDKSGLPSDRFSAERTGGSVSTLTIQRTQQEDSAVYLCASSPRNSGGETQYFGPGTRLLVL.

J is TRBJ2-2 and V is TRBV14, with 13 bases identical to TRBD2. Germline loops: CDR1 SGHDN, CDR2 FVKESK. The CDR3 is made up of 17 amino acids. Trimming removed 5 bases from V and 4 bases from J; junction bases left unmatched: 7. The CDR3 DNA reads TGTGCCAGCAGCGAACTAGCGGGAGGGCCCTTCACCGGGGAGCTGTTTTTT. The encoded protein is CASSELAGGPFTGELFF.

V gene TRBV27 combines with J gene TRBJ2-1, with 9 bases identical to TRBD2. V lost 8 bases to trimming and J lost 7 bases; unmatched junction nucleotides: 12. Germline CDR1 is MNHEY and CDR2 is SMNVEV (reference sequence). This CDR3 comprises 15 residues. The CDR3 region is CASWGWSSGTNEQFF. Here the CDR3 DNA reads TGTGCCAGCTGGGGATGGTCTAGCGGGACTAATGAGCAGTTCTTC.

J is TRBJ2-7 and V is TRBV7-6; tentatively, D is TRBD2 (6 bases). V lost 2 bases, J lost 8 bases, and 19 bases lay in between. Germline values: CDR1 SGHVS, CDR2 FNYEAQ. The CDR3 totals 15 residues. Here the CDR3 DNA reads TGTGCCAGCAGCTTAAATCCAGACGGGGGTAATCAGCAGTACTTC. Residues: CASSLNPDGGNQQYF.

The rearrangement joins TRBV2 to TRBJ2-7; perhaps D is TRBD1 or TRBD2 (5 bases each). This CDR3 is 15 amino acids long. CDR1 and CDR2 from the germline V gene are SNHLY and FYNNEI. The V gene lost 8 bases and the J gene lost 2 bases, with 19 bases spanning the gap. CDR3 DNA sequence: TGTGCCAGCCGATCACAGGTCCACGGGACCTACGAGCAGTACTTC. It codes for CASRSQVHGTYEQYF. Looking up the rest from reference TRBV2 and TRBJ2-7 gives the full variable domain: EPEVTQTPSHQVTQMGQEVILRCVPISNHLYFYWYRQILGQKVEFLVSFYNNEISEKSEIFDDQFSVERPDGSNFTLKIRSTKLEDSAMYFCASRSQVHGTYEQYFGPGTRLTVT.

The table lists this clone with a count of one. The CDR3, as DNA: TGTGCCAGCAGCTTAGGCTCTCTCGGGGGAGGGAACACCGGGGAGCTGTTTTTT. Translation gives CASSLGSLGGGNTGELFF. V is TRBV11-2 and J is TRBJ2-2; D possibly corresponds to TRBD2 (6 bases). From germline, CDR1 is SGHAT and CDR2 FQNNGV. This CDR3 is 18 amino acids long. V lost 1 base and J 1 base, leaving 16 bases between the germline ends.

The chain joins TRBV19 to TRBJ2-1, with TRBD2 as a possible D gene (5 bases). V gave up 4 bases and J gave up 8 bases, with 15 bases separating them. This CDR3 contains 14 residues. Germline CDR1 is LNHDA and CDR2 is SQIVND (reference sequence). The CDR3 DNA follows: TGTGCCAGTAGTACCCCAGGCGGGCTCTATGAGCAGTTCTTC. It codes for CASSTPGGLYEQFF.

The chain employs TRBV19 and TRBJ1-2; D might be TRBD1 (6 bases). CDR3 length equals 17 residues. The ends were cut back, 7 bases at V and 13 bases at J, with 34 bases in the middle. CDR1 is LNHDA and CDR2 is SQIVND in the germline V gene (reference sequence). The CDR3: CASTMFTPYTGPLGSTF. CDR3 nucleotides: TGTGCCAGTACCATGTTTACTCCGTACACAGGGCCTTTGGGGTCCACCTTC.

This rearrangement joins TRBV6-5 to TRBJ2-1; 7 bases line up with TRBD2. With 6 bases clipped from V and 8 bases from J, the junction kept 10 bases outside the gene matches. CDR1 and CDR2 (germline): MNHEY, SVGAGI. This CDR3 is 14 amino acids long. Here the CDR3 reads CASSAGLVGDEQFF. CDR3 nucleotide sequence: TGTGCCAGCAGCGCCGGACTAGTAGGCGATGAGCAGTTCTTC.

The CDR3, as DNA: TGCAGTGCTCGAAGACAAGATACGCAGTATTTT. Protein product: CSARRQDTQYF. This chain uses TRBV20-1 with TRBJ2-3; D gene unclear. This CDR3 region has 11 residues. In germline, CDR1 is DFQATT, CDR2 SNEGSKA (reference sequence). Trimming pared 5 bases from V and 5 bases from J, leaving 8 bases between.

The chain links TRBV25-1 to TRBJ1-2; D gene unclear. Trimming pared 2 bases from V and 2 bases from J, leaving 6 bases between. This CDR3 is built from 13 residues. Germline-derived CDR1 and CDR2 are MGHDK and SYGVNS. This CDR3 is CASSEERNYGYTF. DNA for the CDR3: TGTGCCAGCAGTGAAGAGCGGAACTATGGCTACACCTTC.

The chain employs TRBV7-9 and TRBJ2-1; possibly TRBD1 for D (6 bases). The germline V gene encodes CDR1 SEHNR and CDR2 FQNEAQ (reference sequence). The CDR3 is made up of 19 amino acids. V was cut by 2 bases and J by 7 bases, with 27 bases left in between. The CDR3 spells CASSLRRTAPSSRYNEQFF. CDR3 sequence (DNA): TGTGCCAGCAGCTTAAGAAGGACAGCTCCTAGCTCTAGGTATAATGAGCAGTTCTTC.

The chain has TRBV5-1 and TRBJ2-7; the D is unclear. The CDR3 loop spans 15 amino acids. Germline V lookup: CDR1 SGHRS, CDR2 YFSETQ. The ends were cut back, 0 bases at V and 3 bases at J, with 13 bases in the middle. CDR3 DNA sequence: TGCGCCAGCAGCTTGGGCGTGACCGTTAGCTACGAGCAGTACTTC. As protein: CASSLGVTVSYEQYF. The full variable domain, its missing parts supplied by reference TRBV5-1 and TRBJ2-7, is KAGVTQTPRYLIKTRGQQVTLSCSPISGHRSVSWYQQTPGQGLQFLFEYFSETQRNKGNFPGRFSGRQFSNSRSEMNVSTLELGDSALYLCASSLGVTVSYEQYFGPGTRLTVT.

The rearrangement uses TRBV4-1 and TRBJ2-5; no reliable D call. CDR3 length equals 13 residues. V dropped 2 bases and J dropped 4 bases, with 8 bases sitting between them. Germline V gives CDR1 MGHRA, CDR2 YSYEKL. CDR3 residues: CASSQPVGETQYF. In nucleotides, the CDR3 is TGCGCCAGCAGCCAACCCGTAGGAGAGACCCAGTACTTC.

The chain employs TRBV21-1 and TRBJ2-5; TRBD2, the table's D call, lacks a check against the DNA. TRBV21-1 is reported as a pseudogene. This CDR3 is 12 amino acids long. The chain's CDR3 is CASSKALGPRYF. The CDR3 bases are TGTGCCAGCAGCAAAGCGCTCGGCCCTAGGTACTTC.

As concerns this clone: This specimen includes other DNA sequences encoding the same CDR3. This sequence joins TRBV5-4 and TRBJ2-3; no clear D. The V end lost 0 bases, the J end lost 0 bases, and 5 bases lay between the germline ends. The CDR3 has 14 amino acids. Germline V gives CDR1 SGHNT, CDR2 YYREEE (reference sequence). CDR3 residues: CASSLGASTDTQYF. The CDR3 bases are TGTGCCAGCAGCTTGGGCGCTAGCACAGATACGCAGTATTTT.

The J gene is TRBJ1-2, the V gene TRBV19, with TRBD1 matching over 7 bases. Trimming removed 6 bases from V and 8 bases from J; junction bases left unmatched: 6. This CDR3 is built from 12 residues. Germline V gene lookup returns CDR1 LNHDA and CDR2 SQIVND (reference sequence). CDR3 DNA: TGTGCCAGTAGCTACAGGGGTAGAGGCTACACCTTC. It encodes CASSYRGRGYTF.